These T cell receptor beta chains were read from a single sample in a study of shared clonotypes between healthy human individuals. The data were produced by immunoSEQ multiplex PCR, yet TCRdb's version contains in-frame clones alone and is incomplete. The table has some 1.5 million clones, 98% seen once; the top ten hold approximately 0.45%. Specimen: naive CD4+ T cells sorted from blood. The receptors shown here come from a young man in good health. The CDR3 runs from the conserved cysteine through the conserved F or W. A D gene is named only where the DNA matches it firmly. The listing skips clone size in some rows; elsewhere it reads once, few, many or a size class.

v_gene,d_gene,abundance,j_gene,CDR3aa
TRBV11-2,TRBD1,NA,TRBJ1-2,CASSPIPSRGPYGYTF
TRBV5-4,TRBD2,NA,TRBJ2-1,CASSLRTSGIGEQFF
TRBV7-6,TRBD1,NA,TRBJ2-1,CASSVRQGAAPNEQFF
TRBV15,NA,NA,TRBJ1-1,CATSRARGRGTEAFF
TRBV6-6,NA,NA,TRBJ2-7,CASSYGPPQGSYEQYF
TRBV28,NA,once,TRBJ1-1,CASSLFRNTEAFF
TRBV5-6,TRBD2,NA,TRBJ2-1,CASSLEVLAGKYNEQFF
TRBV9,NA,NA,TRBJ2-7,CASSVGAGIYEQYF
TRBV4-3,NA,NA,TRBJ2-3,CASSHRRPGADTQYF
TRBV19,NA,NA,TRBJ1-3,CASSMQTRASGNTIYF
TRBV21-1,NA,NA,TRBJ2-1,CASSKEKTSGSEQFF
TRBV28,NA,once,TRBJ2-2,CASGRFGTGELFF
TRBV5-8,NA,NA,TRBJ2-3,CASSLAPGLRAYF
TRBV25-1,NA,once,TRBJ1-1,CASARTGITEAFF
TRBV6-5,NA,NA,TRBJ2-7,CASSYLSGFFHEQYF
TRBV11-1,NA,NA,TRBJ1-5,CASSDTGSNQPQHF
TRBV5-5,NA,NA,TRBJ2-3,CASSLLGALGGQYF
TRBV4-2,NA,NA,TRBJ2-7,CASSHVSGEQYF
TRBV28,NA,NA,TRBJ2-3,CASRGTPDTQYF
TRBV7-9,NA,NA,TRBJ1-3,CASSSDSVWNTIYF
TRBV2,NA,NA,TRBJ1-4,CASSEVMVDEKLFF
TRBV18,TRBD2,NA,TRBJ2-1,CASSPAGTSGFDEQFF
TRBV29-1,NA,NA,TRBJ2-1,CSVQGPDFYNEQFF
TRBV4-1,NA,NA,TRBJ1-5,CASSQEGHAGGNQPQHF
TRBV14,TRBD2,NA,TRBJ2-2,CASSRRTSGRSGELFF
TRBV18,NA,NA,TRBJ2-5,CASSSKETQYF
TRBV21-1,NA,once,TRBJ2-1,CASNAASVSSYNEQFF
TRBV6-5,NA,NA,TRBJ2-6,CASRHGGLMANVLTF
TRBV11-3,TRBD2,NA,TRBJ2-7,CASSLKFSGTDYEQYF
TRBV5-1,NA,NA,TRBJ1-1,CASSLSGVTEAFF
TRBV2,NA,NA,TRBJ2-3,CASLYRDRTDTQYF
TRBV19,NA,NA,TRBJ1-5,CASSISSNQPQHF
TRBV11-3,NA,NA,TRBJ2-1,CASSQGNNEQFF
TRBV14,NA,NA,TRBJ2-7,CASSPFYEQYF
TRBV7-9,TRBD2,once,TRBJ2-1,CASSFQREMGYNEQFF
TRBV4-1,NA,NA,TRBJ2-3,CASSQDATGVTDTQYF
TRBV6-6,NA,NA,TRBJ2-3,CASSPRAPHSTDTQYF
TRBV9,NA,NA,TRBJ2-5,CASSVGRQSQETQYF
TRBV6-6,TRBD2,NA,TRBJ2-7,CASSYRAGSSYEQYF
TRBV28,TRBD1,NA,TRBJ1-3,CASSWGTGGRNTIYF
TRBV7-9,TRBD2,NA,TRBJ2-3,CASSPWEGTDTQYF
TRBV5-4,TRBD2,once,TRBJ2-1,CAREGLAGVNEQFF
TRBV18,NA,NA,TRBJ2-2,CASSPPGSFTGELFF
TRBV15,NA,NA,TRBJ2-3,CATSDRADTQYF
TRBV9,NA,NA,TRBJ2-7,CASSVFGGAGPVEQYF
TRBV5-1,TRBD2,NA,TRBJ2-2,CASTPGTSGPGELFF
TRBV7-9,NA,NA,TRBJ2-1,CASSPVVPGLVNEQFF
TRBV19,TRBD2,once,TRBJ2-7,CASSAGTSGSGQGDEQYF
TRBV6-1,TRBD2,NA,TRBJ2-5,CASSPTSGFQETQYF
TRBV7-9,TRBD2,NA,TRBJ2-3,CASSPRELSTDTQYF
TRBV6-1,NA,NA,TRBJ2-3,CASVSSTDTQYF
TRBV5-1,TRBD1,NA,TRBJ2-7,CASSLGPGQVSYEQYF
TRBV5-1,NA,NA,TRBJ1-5,CASSSGHGNQPQHF
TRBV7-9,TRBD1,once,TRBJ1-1,CASSVQGDTEAFF